The 17 T cell receptor beta chains listed next were all sequenced from one sample in a study of T cells after yellow fever vaccination (dated by TCRdb to the late 2010s). Library preparation employed 5' RACE. Sequencing was performed on an Illumina HiSeq 2500. TCRdb handled the public reads itself, with Q25 trimming in fastp and clone calling in MiXCR, and kept productive beta chains. Rows with one shared CDR3 protein collapse into an entry with the most common genes and DNA. Within this sample are 250,000 or so distinct CDR3 sequences, with around 7% of them counted one time only. Around 0.9% of the sample is held by the ten biggest clonotypes. Per the publication, the treatment or condition label means: live attenuated yellow fever vaccine strain. Sequencing used CD4+ T cells sorted from PBMCs, obtained 15 days after the yellow fever booster vaccination. Every receptor here comes from a man aged 25-45 years who received the YFV17D yellow fever vaccine.

This clonotype was picked up many times. The chain carries TRBV15 and TRBJ1-1; D is unresolved. The CDR3 sequence is 14 residues long. Germline assignment: CDR1 LNHNV and CDR2 YYDKDF (reference sequence). Deletions cut 0 bases from V and 3 bases from J, with 8 bases between. The DNA for the CDR3 is TGTGCCACCAGCAGAGATTTGAAGGACACTGAAGCTTTCTTT. Amino acid sequence: CATSRDLKDTEAFF.

This clonotype was counted only a few times. The chain has TRBV7-9 and TRBJ2-4; 7 nucleotides agree with TRBD1. Germline loops: CDR1 SEHNR, CDR2 FQNEAQ (reference sequence). Losses at the gene ends were 5 bases for V and 6 bases for J; bases not matched to a gene: 7. The CDR3 extends over 14 amino acids. This CDR3 is CASSTDRLLNIQYF. The CDR3, as DNA: TGTGCCAGCAGCACGGACAGGCTTCTAAACATTCAGTACTTC.

J is TRBJ1-2 and V is TRBV4-2; TRBD1 agrees at 8 bases. This CDR3 region has 17 residues. The germline V gene encodes CDR1 LGHNA and CDR2 YNFKEQ. Trimming took 4 bases from V and 3 from J; bases not matched to a gene: 13. CDR3 sequence reads: CASSLWTGRFLDYGYTF. CDR3 sequence (DNA): TGTGCCAGCAGCCTTTGGACAGGGAGGTTCTTGGACTATGGCTACACCTTC.

This clonotype was found many times. This chain uses TRBV28 with TRBJ2-7, with D maybe TRBD1 (5 bases). Germline lookup yields CDR1 MDHEN and CDR2 SYDVKM. The CDR3 runs 13 residues. Trimming removed 6 bases from V and 3 bases from J, with 12 bases in between. The CDR3 nucleotides are TGTGCCAGCAGGAAGGGGCCTTACTACGAGCAGTACTTC. Translating gives CASRKGPYYEQYF.

There are a few counts of this clonotype. The chain has TRBV5-4 and TRBJ2-1, with 8 bases fitting TRBD2. The V segment lost 4 bases and the J segment 5 bases; nucleotides outside the gene matches: 11. This CDR3 has 16 amino acids. The germline V gene encodes CDR1 SGHNT and CDR2 YYREEE (reference sequence). Here the CDR3 DNA reads TGTGCCAGCAGCGTCGGACTAGCCGGGCTGAACAATGAGCAGTTCTTC. Its protein product is CASSVGLAGLNNEQFF.

This clonotype was seen more than once but under ten times. V is TRBV27 and J is TRBJ2-2; D might be TRBD2 (5 bases). The CDR3 contains 18 residues. CDR1 is MNHEY and CDR2 is SMNVEV in the germline V gene (reference sequence). V was cut by 8 bases and J by 4 bases, with 26 bases left in between. CDR3 protein: CASYPIAFLAIGTGELFF. CDR3 in DNA: TGTGCCAGCTATCCAATAGCCTTTTTAGCGATTGGCACCGGGGAGCTGTTTTTT.

The chain couples TRBV12-3 or TRBV12-4 to TRBJ2-1; 8 nucleotides line up with TRBD1. The CDR3 totals 15 residues. V trimming: 10 bases; J trimming: 7 bases; junction bases outside the gene matches: 15. CDR3 sequence reads: CATRSGTGPENEQFF. The CDR3 nucleotides read TGTGCCACTCGATCCGGGACAGGTCCGGAGAATGAGCAGTTCTTC.

This clonotype was observed at least ten times. The chain joins TRBV7-2 to TRBJ2-4; D gene ambiguous. CDR3 size: 15 residues. The ends were cut back, 1 base at V and 1 base at J, with 8 bases in the middle. Germline CDR1 reads SGHTA; CDR2 reads FQGNSA. CDR3 sequence (DNA): TGTGCCAGCAGCTTAGATCCTGCGGCCAAAAACATTCAGTACTTC. This sequence encodes CASSLDPAAKNIQYF.

This clonotype was picked up many times. The chain couples TRBV10-3 to TRBJ2-7; TRBD1 or TRBD2 may be the D gene (5 bases each). This CDR3 contains 16 residues. Germline-derived CDR1 and CDR2 are ENHRY and SYGVKD. Trimming stripped 10 bases from V and 5 bases from J, with 27 bases between. CDR3 region: CATGTEDSVWGHEQYF. The CDR3 DNA reads as TGTGCCACTGGGACGGAAGATAGCGTATGGGGCCACGAGCAGTACTTC.

V usage is TRBV14 and J usage is TRBJ1-4; D gene unclear. The CDR3 totals 13 residues. Per germline, CDR1 SGHDN and CDR2 FVKESK. Trimming took off 1 base at V and 8 bases at J, with 8 bases between the two ends. The CDR3 DNA is TGTGCCAGCAGCCAAGGAAGGGCGGAAAAACTGTTTTTT. Amino acid sequence: CASSQGRAEKLFF.

The chain carries TRBV5-4 and TRBJ2-1; D call uncertain. Trimming pared 2 bases from V and 5 bases from J, leaving 8 bases between. Germline CDR1 reads SGHNT; CDR2 reads YYREEE (reference sequence). There are 13 residues in the CDR3. The CDR3 coding sequence is TGTGCCAGCAGCTTTTGGCGTAACAATGAGCAGTTCTTC. Amino acid sequence: CASSFWRNNEQFF.

This clonotype appeared many times. The V call is TRBV14, the J call TRBJ1-2; D ambiguous. The CDR3 is made up of 12 amino acids. V shed 7 bases and J shed 3 bases, with 9 bases lying between them. In germline, CDR1 is SGHDN, CDR2 FVKESK. The CDR3 loop reads CASKGPYYGYTF. The CDR3 DNA is TGTGCCAGCAAAGGTCCCTACTATGGCTACACCTTC. The variable domain in full, with the rest retrieved from reference TRBV14 and TRBJ1-2, is EAGVTQFPSHSVIEKGQTVTLRCDPISGHDNLYWYRRVMGKEIKFLLHFVKESKQDESGMPNNRFLAERTGGTYSTLKVQPAELEDSGVYFCASKGPYYGYTFGSGTRLTVV.

This clonotype was recorded a few times. J is TRBJ1-1 and V is TRBV29-1; D is unresolved. The CDR3 is 13 residues long. In germline, CDR1 is SQVTM, CDR2 ANQGSEA. The germline V and J ends were trimmed by 3 bases and 3 bases, with 11 bases remaining between them. Here the CDR3 reads CSVDGYGDTEAFF. DNA for the CDR3: TGCAGCGTTGATGGCTATGGGGACACTGAAGCTTTCTTT.

This clonotype was found once. At one boundary the junction diverges from the germline segment, which might be a read error. The chain uses TRBV7-2 and TRBJ2-2; TRBD2 agrees at 10 bases. Germline V CDR1 and CDR2: SGHTA, FQGNSA. This CDR3 spans 16 amino acids. CDR3 amino acids: CPSSSRLAGNTGELFF. The CDR3 region has the DNA TGTCCCAGCAGCTCGCGACTAGCGGGGAACACCGGGGAGCTGTTTTTT. Full variable domain (outside the CDR3, taken from reference TRBV7-2 and TRBJ2-2): GAGVSQSPSNKVTEKGKDVELRCDPISGHTALYWYRQSLGQGLEFLIYFQGNSAPDKSGLPSDRFSAERTGGSVSTLTIQRTQQEDSAVYLCPSSSRLAGNTGELFFGEGSRLTVL.

In its sample, this clonotype was seen a few times. The chain uses TRBV4-2 and TRBJ1-5, with no clear D. In germline, CDR1 is LGHNA, CDR2 YNFKEQ. This CDR3 contains 15 residues. V was shortened by 0 bases and J by 8 bases, with 14 bases between the two germline ends. The CDR3 nucleotides read TGTGCCAGCAGCCAAGATGGGAGAGGGTGGGAGCCCCAGCATTTT. Protein: CASSQDGRGWEPQHF.

This clonotype was recorded at least ten times. The rearrangement uses TRBV5-4 and TRBJ2-1; D gene ambiguous. Germline lookup yields CDR1 SGHNT and CDR2 YYREEE (reference sequence). Trimming left V 4 bases short and J 4 bases short, with 15 bases between. The length of the CDR3 is 15 residues. As DNA, the CDR3 is TGTGCCAGCAGCCCACCGACCCTCTCTTACAATGAGCAGTTCTTC. The encoded protein is CASSPPTLSYNEQFF.

This clonotype came up a few times. The chain uses TRBV20-1 and TRBJ2-5; perhaps TRBD1 as D (6 bases). V shed 0 bases and J shed 7 bases, with 15 bases lying between them. From germline, CDR1 is DFQATT and CDR2 SNEGSKA (reference sequence). The CDR3 is 14 amino acids. Here the CDR3 DNA reads TGCAGTGCTAGAGATGCCAGGCTCAGGGGGACCCAGTACTTC. This translates into CSARDARLRGTQYF.